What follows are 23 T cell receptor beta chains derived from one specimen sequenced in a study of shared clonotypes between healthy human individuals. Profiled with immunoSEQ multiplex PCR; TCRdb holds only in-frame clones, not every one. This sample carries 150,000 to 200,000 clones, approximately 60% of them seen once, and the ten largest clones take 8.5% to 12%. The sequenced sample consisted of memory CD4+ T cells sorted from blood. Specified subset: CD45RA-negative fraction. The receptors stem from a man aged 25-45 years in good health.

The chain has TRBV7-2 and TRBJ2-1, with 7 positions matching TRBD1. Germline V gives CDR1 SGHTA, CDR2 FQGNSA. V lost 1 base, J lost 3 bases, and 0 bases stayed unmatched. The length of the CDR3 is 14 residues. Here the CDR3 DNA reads TGTGCCAGCAGCTTAGACAGGGGCTACAATGAGCAGTTCTTC. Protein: CASSLDRGYNEQFF.

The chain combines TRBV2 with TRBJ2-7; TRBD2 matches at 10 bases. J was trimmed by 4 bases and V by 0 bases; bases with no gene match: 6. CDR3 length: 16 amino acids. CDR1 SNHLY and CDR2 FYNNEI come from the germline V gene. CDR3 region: CASSEAKGLALYEQYF. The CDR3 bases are TGTGCCAGCAGTGAAGCAAAGGGACTAGCGTTGTACGAGCAGTACTTC.

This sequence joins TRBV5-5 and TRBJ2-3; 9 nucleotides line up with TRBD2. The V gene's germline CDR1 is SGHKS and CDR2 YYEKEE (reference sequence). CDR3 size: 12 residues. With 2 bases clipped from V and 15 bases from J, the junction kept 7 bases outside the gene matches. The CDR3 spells CASSFLAGAEYF. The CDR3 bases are TGTGCCAGCAGCTTCTTAGCGGGGGCCGAATATTTT. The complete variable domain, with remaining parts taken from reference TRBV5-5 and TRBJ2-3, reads DAGVTQSPTHLIKTRGQQVTLRCSPISGHKSVSWYQQVLGQGPQFIFQYYEKEERGRGNFPDRFSARQFPNYSSELNVNALLLGDSALYLCASSFLAGAEYFGPGTRLTVL.

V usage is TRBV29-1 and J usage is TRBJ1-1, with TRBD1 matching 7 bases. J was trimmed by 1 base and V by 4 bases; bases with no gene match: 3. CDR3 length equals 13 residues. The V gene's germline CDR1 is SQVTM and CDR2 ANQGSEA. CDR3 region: CSVATGTNTEAFF. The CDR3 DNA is TGCAGCGTTGCGACAGGGACGAACACTGAAGCTTTCTTT.

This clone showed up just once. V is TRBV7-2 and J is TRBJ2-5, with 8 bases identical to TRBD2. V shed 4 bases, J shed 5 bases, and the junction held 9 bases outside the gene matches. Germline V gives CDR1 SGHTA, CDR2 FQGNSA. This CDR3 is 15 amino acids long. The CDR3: CASSSGYGGRETQYF. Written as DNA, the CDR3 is TGTGCCAGCAGCTCCGGGTACGGCGGGAGGGAGACCCAGTACTTC.

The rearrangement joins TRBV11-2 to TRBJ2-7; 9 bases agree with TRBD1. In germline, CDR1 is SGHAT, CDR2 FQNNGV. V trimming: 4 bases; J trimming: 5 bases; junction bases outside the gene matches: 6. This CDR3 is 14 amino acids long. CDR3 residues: CASSSRQGGDEQYF. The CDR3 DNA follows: TGTGCCAGCAGCTCCCGACAGGGGGGTGACGAGCAGTACTTC.

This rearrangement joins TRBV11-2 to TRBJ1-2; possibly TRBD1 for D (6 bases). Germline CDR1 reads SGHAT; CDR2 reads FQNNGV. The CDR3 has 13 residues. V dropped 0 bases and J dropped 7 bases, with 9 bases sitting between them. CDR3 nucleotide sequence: TGTGCCAGCAGCTTAGACCGGGGGGCTGGCTACACCTTC. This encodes CASSLDRGAGYTF.

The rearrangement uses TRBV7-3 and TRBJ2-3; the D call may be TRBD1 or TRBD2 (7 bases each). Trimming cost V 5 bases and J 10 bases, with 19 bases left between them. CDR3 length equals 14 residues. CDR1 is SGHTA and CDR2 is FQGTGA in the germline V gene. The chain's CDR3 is CASSQGGLQRAQYF. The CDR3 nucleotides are TGTGCCAGCAGCCAGGGGGGACTACAGAGGGCGCAGTATTTT.

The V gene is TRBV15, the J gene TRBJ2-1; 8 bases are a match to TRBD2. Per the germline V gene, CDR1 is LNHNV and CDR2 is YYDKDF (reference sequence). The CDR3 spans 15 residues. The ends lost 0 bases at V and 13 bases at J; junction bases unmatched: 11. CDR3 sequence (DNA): TGTGCCACCAGCAGAGATCAACTAGCGGAGGGTGAACAGTTCTTC. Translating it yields CATSRDQLAEGEQFF.

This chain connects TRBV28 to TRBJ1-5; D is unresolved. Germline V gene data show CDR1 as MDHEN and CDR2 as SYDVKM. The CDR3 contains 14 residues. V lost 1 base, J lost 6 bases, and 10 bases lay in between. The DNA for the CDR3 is TGTGCCAGCAGTTTATACCGGGGAAGTCAGCCCCAGCATTTT. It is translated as CASSLYRGSQPQHF.

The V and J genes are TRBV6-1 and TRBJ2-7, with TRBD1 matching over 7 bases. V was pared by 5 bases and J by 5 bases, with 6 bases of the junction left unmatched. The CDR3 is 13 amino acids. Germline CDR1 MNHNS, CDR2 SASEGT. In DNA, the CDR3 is TGTGCCAGCAGTTATTACAGGGGCGACGAGCAGTACTTC. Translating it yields CASSYYRGDEQYF.

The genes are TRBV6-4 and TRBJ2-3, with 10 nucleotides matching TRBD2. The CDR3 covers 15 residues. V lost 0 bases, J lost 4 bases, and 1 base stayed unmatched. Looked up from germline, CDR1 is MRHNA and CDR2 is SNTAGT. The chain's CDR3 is CASSDSAGGPDTQYF. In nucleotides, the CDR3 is TGTGCCAGCAGTGACTCAGCGGGAGGGCCAGATACGCAGTATTTT.

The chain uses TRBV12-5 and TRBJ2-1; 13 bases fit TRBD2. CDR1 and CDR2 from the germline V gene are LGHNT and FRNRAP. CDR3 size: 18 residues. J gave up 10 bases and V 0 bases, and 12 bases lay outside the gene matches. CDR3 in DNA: TGTGCTAGTGGTTTGGTAGACTCCGGGACTAGCGGGACGAGGGAGCAGTTCTTC. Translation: CASGLVDSGTSGTREQFF.

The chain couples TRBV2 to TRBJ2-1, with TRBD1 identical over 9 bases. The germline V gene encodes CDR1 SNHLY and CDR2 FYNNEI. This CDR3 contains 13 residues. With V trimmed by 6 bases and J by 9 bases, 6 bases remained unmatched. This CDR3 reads CASRGQGTTEQFF. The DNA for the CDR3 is TGTGCCAGCAGAGGACAGGGGACGACTGAGCAGTTCTTC. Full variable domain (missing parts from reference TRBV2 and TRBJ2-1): EPEVTQTPSHQVTQMGQEVILRCVPISNHLYFYWYRQILGQKVEFLVSFYNNEISEKSEIFDDQFSVERPDGSNFTLKIRSTKLEDSAMYFCASRGQGTTEQFFGPGTRLTVL.

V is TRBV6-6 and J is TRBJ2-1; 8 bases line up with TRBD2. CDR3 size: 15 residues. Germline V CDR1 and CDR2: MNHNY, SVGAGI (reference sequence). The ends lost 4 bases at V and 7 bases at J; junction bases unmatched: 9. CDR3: CASSSITRGRNEQFF. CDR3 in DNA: TGTGCCAGCAGTTCAATTACCCGCGGGAGGAATGAGCAGTTCTTC.

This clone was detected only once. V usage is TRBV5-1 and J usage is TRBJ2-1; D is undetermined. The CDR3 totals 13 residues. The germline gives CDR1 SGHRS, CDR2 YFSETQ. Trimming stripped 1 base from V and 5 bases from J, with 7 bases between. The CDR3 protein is CASSLFGNNEQFF. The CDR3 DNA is TGCGCCAGCAGCTTGTTTGGAAACAATGAGCAGTTCTTC.

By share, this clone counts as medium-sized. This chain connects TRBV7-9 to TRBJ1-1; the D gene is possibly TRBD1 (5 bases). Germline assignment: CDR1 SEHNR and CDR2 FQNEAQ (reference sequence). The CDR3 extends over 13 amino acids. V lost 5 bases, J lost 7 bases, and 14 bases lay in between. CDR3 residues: CASSQIRDGEAFF. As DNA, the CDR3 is TGTGCCAGCAGCCAAATCCGGGACGGTGAAGCTTTCTTT.

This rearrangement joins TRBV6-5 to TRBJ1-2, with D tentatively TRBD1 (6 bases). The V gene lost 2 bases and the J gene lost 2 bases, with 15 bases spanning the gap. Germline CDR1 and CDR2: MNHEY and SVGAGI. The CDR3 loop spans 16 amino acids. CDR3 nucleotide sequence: TGTGCCAGCAGTTACACCCCAGGGGTGCAAAACTATGGCTACACCTTC. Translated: CASSYTPGVQNYGYTF.

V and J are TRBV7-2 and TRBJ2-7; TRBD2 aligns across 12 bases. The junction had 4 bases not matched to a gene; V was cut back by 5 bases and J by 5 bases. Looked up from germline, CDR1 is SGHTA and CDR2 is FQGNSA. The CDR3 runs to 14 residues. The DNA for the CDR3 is TGTGCCAGCAGCCGACTAGCGGGAGTCAACGAGCAGTACTTC. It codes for CASSRLAGVNEQYF.

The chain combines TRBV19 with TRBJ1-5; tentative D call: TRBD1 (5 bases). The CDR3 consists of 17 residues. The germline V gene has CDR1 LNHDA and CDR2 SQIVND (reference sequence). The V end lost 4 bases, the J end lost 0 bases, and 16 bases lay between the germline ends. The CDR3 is CASSTLVSGSSNQPQHF. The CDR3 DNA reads TGTGCCAGTAGTACCCTCGTCTCAGGGAGTAGCAATCAGCCCCAGCATTTT. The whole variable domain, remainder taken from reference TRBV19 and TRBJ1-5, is DGGITQSPKYLFRKEGQNVTLSCEQNLNHDAMYWYRQDPGQGLRLIYYSQIVNDFQKGDIAEGYSVSREKKESFPLTVTSAQKNPTAFYLCASSTLVSGSSNQPQHFGDGTRLSIL.

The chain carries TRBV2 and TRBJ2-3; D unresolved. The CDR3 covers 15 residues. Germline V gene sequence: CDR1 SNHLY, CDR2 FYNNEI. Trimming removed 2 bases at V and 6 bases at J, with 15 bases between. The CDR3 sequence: CASSESSAVQDTQYF. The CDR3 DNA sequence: TGTGCCAGCAGTGAATCTTCCGCCGTTCAGGATACGCAGTATTTT.

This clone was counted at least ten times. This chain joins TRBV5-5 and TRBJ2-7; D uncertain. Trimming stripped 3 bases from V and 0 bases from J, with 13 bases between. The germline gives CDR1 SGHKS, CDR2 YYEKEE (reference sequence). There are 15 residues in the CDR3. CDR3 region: CASSSGSHSSYEQYF. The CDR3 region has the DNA TGTGCCAGCAGCTCCGGCTCCCATAGCTCCTACGAGCAGTACTTC.

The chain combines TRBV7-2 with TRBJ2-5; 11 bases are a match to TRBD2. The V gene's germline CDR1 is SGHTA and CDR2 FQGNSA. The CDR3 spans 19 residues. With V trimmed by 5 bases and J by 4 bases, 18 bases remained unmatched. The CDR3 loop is CASSTRAPSGRSPPETQYF. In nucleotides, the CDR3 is TGTGCCAGCAGCACAAGGGCCCCTAGCGGGAGGTCCCCCCCAGAGACCCAGTACTTC. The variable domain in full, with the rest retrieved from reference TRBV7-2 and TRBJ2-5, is GAGVSQSPSNKVTEKGKDVELRCDPISGHTALYWYRQSLGQGLEFLIYFQGNSAPDKSGLPSDRFSAERTGGSVSTLTIQRTQQEDSAVYLCASSTRAPSGRSPPETQYFGPGTRLLVL.